Listed below are T cell receptor beta chains from one sample, sequenced in a study of human T cells and chemical hapten exposure. TCRdb reprocessed the RACE reads via MiXCR and lists one record per CDR3 protein. Of 70,000 to 100,000 distinct CDR3 sequences in the sample, about 7.5% are singletons; the top ten hold roughly 1.6%. Sequencing used whole blood, obtained in connection with sensitization to the hapten diphenylcyclopropenone (DPC). Receptors were obtained from a woman between 25 and 40 years old with alopecia areata. Some clones in this sample may be carry-over from other donors' samples. Each CDR3 is given with its conserved first and last residue. Each record gives: D gene, J gene, clone size, V gene, CDR3 protein, CDR3 DNA. The D gene is left open where the match is weak. Clone size is shown for a subset of rows, as once, few, many or a class of expanded clone.

d_gene: -
j_gene: TRBJ1-2
abundance: -
v_gene: TRBV3-1
CDR3aa: CASSLAGTNYGYTF
CDR3nt: TGTGCCAGCAGCCTGGCCGGCACTAACTATGGCTACACCTTC

d_gene: -
j_gene: TRBJ1-4
abundance: many
v_gene: TRBV5-4
CDR3aa: CASSFRGNEKLFF
CDR3nt: TGTGCCAGCAGCTTTCGCGGAAATGAAAAACTGTTTTTT

d_gene: -
j_gene: TRBJ2-1
abundance: many
v_gene: TRBV5-6
CDR3aa: CASSSALGEQFF
CDR3nt: TGTGCCAGCAGCTCTGCCTTGGGTGAGCAGTTCTTC

d_gene: TRBD1
j_gene: TRBJ1-3
abundance: few
v_gene: TRBV7-3
CDR3aa: CASSLRGQGAGNTIYF
CDR3nt: TGTGCCAGCAGCCTTCGAGGACAGGGGGCTGGAAACACCATATATTTT

d_gene: -
j_gene: TRBJ2-1
abundance: many
v_gene: TRBV20-1
CDR3aa: CSARDFKDYNEQFF
CDR3nt: TGCAGTGCTAGAGATTTTAAGGACTACAATGAGCAGTTCTTC

d_gene: TRBD1
j_gene: TRBJ1-5
abundance: many
v_gene: TRBV12-3/TRBV12-4
CDR3aa: CASSLIGTGKQPQHF
CDR3nt: TGTGCCAGCAGTTTAATAGGGACAGGGAAGCAGCCCCAGCATTTT

d_gene: -
j_gene: TRBJ1-2
abundance: few
v_gene: TRBV5-8
CDR3aa: CASSLEADGSFSNYGYTF
CDR3nt: TGTGCCAGCAGCTTGGAAGCAGACGGCAGTTTTTCTAACTATGGCTACACCTTC

d_gene: -
j_gene: TRBJ2-3
abundance: many
v_gene: TRBV5-4
CDR3aa: CASSFRSTDTQYF
CDR3nt: TGTGCCAGCAGCTTTAGGAGCACAGATACGCAGTATTTT

d_gene: -
j_gene: TRBJ1-5
abundance: few
v_gene: TRBV21-1
CDR3aa: CASSKVPGQGIEGNQPQHF
CDR3nt: TGTGCCAGCAGCAAAGTTCCGGGACAGGGGATTGAGGGCAATCAGCCCCAGCATTTT

d_gene: TRBD2
j_gene: TRBJ2-5
abundance: few
v_gene: TRBV11-2
CDR3aa: CASSLKTSGGRWRETQYF
CDR3nt: TGTGCCAGCAGCTTAAAGACTAGCGGGGGCCGGTGGAGAGAGACCCAGTACTTC

d_gene: -
j_gene: TRBJ1-1
abundance: few
v_gene: TRBV5-4
CDR3aa: CASSLEAVPTEAFF
CDR3nt: TGTGCCAGCAGCTTGGAAGCCGTGCCCACTGAAGCTTTCTTT

d_gene: TRBD2
j_gene: TRBJ2-3
abundance: many
v_gene: TRBV2
CDR3aa: CASSEAVLAGGTDTQYF
CDR3nt: TGTGCCAGCAGTGAAGCGGTGCTAGCGGGGGGCACAGATACGCAGTATTTT

d_gene: -
j_gene: TRBJ1-4
abundance: many
v_gene: TRBV27
CDR3aa: CASSLFSIGNEKLFF
CDR3nt: TGTGCCAGCAGTTTATTCTCAATTGGTAATGAAAAACTGTTTTTT

d_gene: -
j_gene: TRBJ1-6
abundance: -
v_gene: TRBV19
CDR3aa: CASASMGGNSPLHF
CDR3nt: TGTGCCAGTGCCTCCATGGGGGGAAATTCACCCCTCCACTTT

d_gene: TRBD2
j_gene: TRBJ2-3
abundance: many
v_gene: TRBV9
CDR3aa: CASSASSGGLPSRDTQYF
CDR3nt: TGTGCCAGCAGCGCGTCTAGCGGGGGCCTCCCTTCGCGAGATACGCAGTATTTT

d_gene: TRBD1
j_gene: TRBJ1-1
abundance: -
v_gene: TRBV5-1
CDR3aa: CASSFRDRVLNTEAFF
CDR3nt: TGCGCCAGCAGCTTCCGGGACAGGGTCTTGAACACTGAAGCTTTCTTT

d_gene: -
j_gene: TRBJ2-3
abundance: many
v_gene: TRBV2
CDR3aa: CASRTTSDTQYF
CDR3nt: TGTGCCAGCAGGACGACATCGGATACGCAGTATTTT

d_gene: -
j_gene: TRBJ1-1
abundance: many
v_gene: TRBV2
CDR3aa: CASSSDRPWTEAFF
CDR3nt: TGTGCCAGCAGTTCGGACAGACCCTGGACTGAAGCTTTCTTT

d_gene: -
j_gene: TRBJ2-7
abundance: many
v_gene: TRBV10-3
CDR3aa: CAISEGYEQYF
CDR3nt: TGTGCCATCAGTGAGGGCTACGAGCAGTACTTC

d_gene: -
j_gene: TRBJ2-2
abundance: few
v_gene: TRBV2
CDR3aa: CASSQENPTNTGELFF
CDR3nt: TGTGCCAGCAGTCAGGAGAATCCGACGAACACCGGGGAGCTGTTTTTT

d_gene: -
j_gene: TRBJ1-1
abundance: -
v_gene: TRBV5-1
CDR3aa: CASSPGGRNTEAFF
CDR3nt: TGCGCCAGCAGCCCGGGGGGTAGGAACACTGAAGCTTTCTTT

d_gene: -
j_gene: TRBJ2-3
abundance: few
v_gene: TRBV5-1
CDR3aa: CASSLAEYYLGDTQYF
CDR3nt: TGCGCCAGCAGCTTGGCCGAGTACTATCTGGGAGATACGCAGTATTTT

d_gene: -
j_gene: TRBJ1-2
abundance: many
v_gene: TRBV7-2
CDR3aa: CASSLRRDGVYGYTF
CDR3nt: TGTGCCAGCAGCTTGCGCCGGGACGGCGTCTATGGCTACACCTTC

d_gene: -
j_gene: TRBJ1-1
abundance: many
v_gene: TRBV7-9
CDR3aa: CASSLARVRAEAFF
CDR3nt: TGTGCCAGCAGCTTAGCCAGGGTCAGGGCTGAAGCTTTCTTT

d_gene: -
j_gene: TRBJ2-7
abundance: -
v_gene: TRBV7-9
CDR3aa: CASSSEVYEGEQYF
CDR3nt: TGTGCCAGCAGCTCGGAGGTCTACGAAGGGGAGCAGTACTTC

d_gene: TRBD1
j_gene: TRBJ1-1
abundance: many
v_gene: TRBV6-6
CDR3aa: CASHRVWDQGALNTEAFF
CDR3nt: TGTGCCAGCCATCGCGTCTGGGACCAGGGGGCGTTGAACACTGAAGCTTTCTTT

d_gene: -
j_gene: TRBJ2-5
abundance: many
v_gene: TRBV6-1
CDR3aa: CASSEASTSLPQETQYF
CDR3nt: TGTGCCAGCAGTGAAGCTTCGACTAGTCTTCCGCAAGAGACCCAGTACTTC

d_gene: -
j_gene: TRBJ1-1
abundance: many
v_gene: TRBV18
CDR3aa: CASSPVYTEAFF
CDR3nt: TGTGCCAGCTCACCAGTGTACACTGAAGCTTTCTTT

d_gene: TRBD2
j_gene: TRBJ2-4
abundance: few
v_gene: TRBV5-1
CDR3aa: CASRGLKNIQYF
CDR3nt: TGCGCCAGCAGGGGACTAAAGAACATTCAGTACTTC